The following is a T cell receptor beta chain sequence with its context. The germline V gene encodes CDR1 MGHRA and CDR2 YSYEKL. The V and J ends lost 3 bases and 3 bases, in that order; junction bases with no gene match: 4. The CDR3 loop spans 15 amino acids. This entry comes from a study of blood T cell repertoires in COVID-19. In the study overall: COVID-19 samples collected from the United States, Italy and Spain covered acute and convalescent phases. From T cells, B-cell-depleted T cells, or PBMCs came the material, which was cDNA or gDNA.

TCRdb's copy holds only in-frame clones and misses some; the assay was immunoSEQ multiplex PCR. There are about 200,000 clones in the sample; roughly 91% occur only once, and approximately 5.5% lies in the top ten. This clonotype originated in a man in his forties with active or convalescent COVID-19. The J gene is TRBJ1-5, the V gene TRBV4-1; the match to TRBD1 covers 8 bases. What was sequenced was peripheral blood. Written as DNA, the CDR3 is TGCGCCAGCAGCCACATGACAGGGGACAATCAGCCCCAGCATTTT. Amino acid sequence: CASSHMTGDNQPQHF.